This record covers a single T cell receptor beta chain. Per the original data handling: Counts of nucleated cells, estimated from reference gene primer amplification, were obtained. TCRdb's copy holds only in-frame clones and misses some; the assay was immunoSEQ multiplex PCR. The V and J calls and clone size were taken over from that table, and D and trimming were inferred from the DNA. Altogether around 200,000 clones are present, roughly 90% being singletons, with the ten largest covering approximately 9.9%. V was trimmed by 0 bases and J by 4 bases, leaving 12 bases between them. CDR1 and CDR2 from the germline V gene are GTSNPN and SVGIG (reference sequence). The CDR3 consists of 14 residues. The data belong to a study of blood T cell repertoires in COVID-19. Overall study context: Material from acute and convalescent COVID-19 was sourced from the United States, Italy and Spain. T cells, B-cell-depleted T cells, or PBMCs supplied cDNA or gDNA.

Seattle's cohort entered during active infection and was followed longitudinally. Sequencing was done on a sample of peripheral blood. The gene calls are TRBV30 and TRBJ1-2; weak D call: TRBD1 (5 bases). This clonotype originated in a woman aged 55-69 years with COVID-19, enrolled during active disease. CDR3 in amino acids: CAWSVRREVYGYTF. DNA for the CDR3: TGTGCCTGGAGTGTACGCAGGGAGGTCTATGGCTACACCTTC.